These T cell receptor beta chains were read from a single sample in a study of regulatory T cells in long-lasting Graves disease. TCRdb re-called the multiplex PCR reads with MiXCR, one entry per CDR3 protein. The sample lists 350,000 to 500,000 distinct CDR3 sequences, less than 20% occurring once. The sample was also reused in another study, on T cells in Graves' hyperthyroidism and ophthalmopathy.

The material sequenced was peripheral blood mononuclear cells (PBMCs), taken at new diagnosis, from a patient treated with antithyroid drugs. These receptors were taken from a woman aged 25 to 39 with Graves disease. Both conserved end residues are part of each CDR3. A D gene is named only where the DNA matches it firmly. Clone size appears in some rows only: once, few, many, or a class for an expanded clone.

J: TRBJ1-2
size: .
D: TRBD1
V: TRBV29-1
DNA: TGCAGCGTTGACCCGGACAGGGACTATGGCTACACCTTC
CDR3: CSVDPDRDYGYTF

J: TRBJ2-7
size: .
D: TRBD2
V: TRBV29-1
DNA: TGCAGCGCCCTGACTAGCGGAATCTACGAGCAGTACTTC
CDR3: CSALTSGIYEQYF

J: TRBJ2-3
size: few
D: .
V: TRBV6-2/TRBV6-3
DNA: TGTGCCAGCCGTTTGGTGGGGGCTCCGGATACGCAGTATTTT
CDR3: CASRLVGAPDTQYF

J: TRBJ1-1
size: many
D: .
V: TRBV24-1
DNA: TGTGCCACCAGTTCAGGGATGAACACTGAAGCTTTCTTT
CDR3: CATSSGMNTEAFF

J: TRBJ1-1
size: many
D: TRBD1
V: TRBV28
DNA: TGTGCCAGCAGCTTAAACAGGGGGGCTTTCTTT
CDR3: CASSLNRGAFF

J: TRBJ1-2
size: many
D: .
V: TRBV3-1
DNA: TGTGCCAGCAGCCAAGTCAGGACCGCCGCGGGAGGCTACACCTTC
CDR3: CASSQVRTAAGGYTF

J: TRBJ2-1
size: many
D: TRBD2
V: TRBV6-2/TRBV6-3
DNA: TGTGCCAGCAGTGATCTAGCGGGCCCGCCCTACAATGAGCAGTTCTTC
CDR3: CASSDLAGPPYNEQFF

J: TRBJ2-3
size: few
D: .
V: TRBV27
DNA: TGTGCCAGCAGTTTTCTCGGGAGTAGAGATACGCAGTATTTT
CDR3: CASSFLGSRDTQYF

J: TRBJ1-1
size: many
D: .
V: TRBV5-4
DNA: TGTGCCAGCAGCCGGGTCCAGAACACTGAAGCTTTCTTT
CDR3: CASSRVQNTEAFF

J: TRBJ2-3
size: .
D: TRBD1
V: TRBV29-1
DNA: TGCAGCGCTGATTTGGGACAGGGGGTCGGGAATACGCAGTATTTT
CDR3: CSADLGQGVGNTQYF

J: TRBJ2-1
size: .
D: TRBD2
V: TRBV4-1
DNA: TGCGCCAGCAGCCGAGAGGGACTAGCGGGAGGGCCGATGTACAACAATGAGCAGTTCTTC
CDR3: CASSREGLAGGPMYNNEQFF

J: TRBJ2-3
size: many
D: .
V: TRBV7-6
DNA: TGTGCCAGCAGCCCTAGTGCCGGGTCAGATACGCAGTATTTT
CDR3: CASSPSAGSDTQYF

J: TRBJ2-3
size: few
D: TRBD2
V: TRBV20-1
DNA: TGCAGTGCTAGAGATCCCCTAGCGGCAGATACGCAGTATTTT
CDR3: CSARDPLAADTQYF

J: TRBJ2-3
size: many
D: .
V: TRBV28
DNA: TGTGCCAGCCGCCAAAGCACAGATACGCAGTATTTT
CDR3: CASRQSTDTQYF

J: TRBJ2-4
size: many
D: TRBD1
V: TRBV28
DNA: TGTGCCAGCAGTTCTACAGGGGTCCCCAAAAACATTCAGTACTTC
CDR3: CASSSTGVPKNIQYF

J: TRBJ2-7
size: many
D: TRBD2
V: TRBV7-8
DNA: TGTGCCAGCAGCTTAGCTCCGGGACTAGGAGGCGAGCAGTACTTC
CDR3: CASSLAPGLGGEQYF

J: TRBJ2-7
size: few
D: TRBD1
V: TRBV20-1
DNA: TGCAGTGCTTCACAGGGGTTGGGTCACGAGCAGTACTTC
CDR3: CSASQGLGHEQYF

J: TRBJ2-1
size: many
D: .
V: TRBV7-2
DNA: TGTGCCAGCAGCCCCCAAGCTCGTGCGGGGCACTACAATGAGCAGTTCTTC
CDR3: CASSPQARAGHYNEQFF

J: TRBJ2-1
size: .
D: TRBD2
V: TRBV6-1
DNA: TGTGCCAGCCAACTAGGGACCAGGGTGAGCGGGAGTAAGGATGAGCAGTTCTTC
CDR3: CASQLGTRVSGSKDEQFF

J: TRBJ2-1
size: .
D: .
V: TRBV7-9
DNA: TGTGCCAGCACCCCTAAGCAACCCAATTCCTACAATGAGCAGTTCTTC
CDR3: CASTPKQPNSYNEQFF

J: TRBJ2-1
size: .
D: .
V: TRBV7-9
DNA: TGTGCCAGCAGCTTTAAGAACAGTAGGAATGAGCAGTTCTTC
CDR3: CASSFKNSRNEQFF

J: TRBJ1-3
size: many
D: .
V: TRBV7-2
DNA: TGTGCCAGCAGCTTATTGGGTTCGGGAAACACCATATATTTT
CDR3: CASSLLGSGNTIYF

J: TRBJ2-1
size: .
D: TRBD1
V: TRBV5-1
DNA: TGCGCCAGCAGCTCGAGTACGGGACAGGGCACCAATGAGCAGTTCTTC
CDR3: CASSSSTGQGTNEQFF

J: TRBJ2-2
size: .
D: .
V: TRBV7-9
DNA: TGTGCCAGCACCCTTTCCGGCCGGGCGCAACCGAACACCGGGGAGCTGTTTTTT
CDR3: CASTLSGRAQPNTGELFF

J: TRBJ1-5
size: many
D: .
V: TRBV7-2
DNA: TGTGCCAGCAGCCACGTGGGTCAGCCCCAGCATTTT
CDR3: CASSHVGQPQHF

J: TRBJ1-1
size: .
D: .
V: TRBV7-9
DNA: TGTGCCAGCAGCTTAGGTCGGTATTGGGGGACGAACACTGAAGCTTTATTT
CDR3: CASSLGRYWGTNTEALF

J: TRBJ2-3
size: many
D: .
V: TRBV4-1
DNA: TGCGCCAGCAGCCAAGATGTTAGGACCCAGAGCACAGATACGCAGTATTTT
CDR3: CASSQDVRTQSTDTQYF

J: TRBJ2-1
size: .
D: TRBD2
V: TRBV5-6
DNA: TGTGCCAGCAGCTGGAGCGGGATTAGAACGAATGAGCAGTTCTTC
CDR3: CASSWSGIRTNEQFF

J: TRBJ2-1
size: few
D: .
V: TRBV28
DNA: TGTGCCAGCAGTTTGAAGGGCTATGAGCAGTTCTTC
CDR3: CASSLKGYEQFF

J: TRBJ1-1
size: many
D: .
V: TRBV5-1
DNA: TGCGCCAGCAGCTTGTCACAGGTGAACACTGAAGCTTTCTTT
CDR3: CASSLSQVNTEAFF

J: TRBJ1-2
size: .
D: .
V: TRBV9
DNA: TGTGCCAGCAGCCTCCGGGACCCAGCTAACTATGGCTACACCTTC
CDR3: CASSLRDPANYGYTF

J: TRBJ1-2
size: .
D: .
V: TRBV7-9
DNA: TGTGCCAGCAGCTTATTTGGAGGAATCTATGGCTACACCTTC
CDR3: CASSLFGGIYGYTF

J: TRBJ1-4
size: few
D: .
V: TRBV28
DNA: TGTGCCAGCAGCCCTGGACGCCCTGAAAAACTGTTTTTT
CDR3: CASSPGRPEKLFF

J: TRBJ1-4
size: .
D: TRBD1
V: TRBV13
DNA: TGTGCCAGCAGCTCGGGGACAGGGGTGAATGAAAAACTGTTTTTT
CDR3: CASSSGTGVNEKLFF

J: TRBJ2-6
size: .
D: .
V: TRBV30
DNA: TGTGCCTGGGCAGGGCCTGGGGCCAACGTCCTGACTTTC
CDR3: CAWAGPGANVLTF

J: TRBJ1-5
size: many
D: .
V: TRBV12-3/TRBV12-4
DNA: TGTGCCAGCAGTGTCATGGGTGGGTCTCAGCCCCAGCATTTT
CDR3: CASSVMGGSQPQHF

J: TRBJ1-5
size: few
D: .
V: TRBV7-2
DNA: TGTGCCAGCAGCCCCCGTGGAGGCTCGATGGTACGTGATCAGCCCCAGCATTTT
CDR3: CASSPRGGSMVRDQPQHF

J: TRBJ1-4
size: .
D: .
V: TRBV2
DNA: TGTGCCAGCAGCGGGGGGGGGGGTAAACTGTTTTTT
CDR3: CASSGGGGKLFF

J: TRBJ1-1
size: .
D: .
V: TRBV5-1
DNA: TGCGCCAGCAGCCCGGGGGGCACACTGAACACTGAAGCTTTCTTT
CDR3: CASSPGGTLNTEAFF